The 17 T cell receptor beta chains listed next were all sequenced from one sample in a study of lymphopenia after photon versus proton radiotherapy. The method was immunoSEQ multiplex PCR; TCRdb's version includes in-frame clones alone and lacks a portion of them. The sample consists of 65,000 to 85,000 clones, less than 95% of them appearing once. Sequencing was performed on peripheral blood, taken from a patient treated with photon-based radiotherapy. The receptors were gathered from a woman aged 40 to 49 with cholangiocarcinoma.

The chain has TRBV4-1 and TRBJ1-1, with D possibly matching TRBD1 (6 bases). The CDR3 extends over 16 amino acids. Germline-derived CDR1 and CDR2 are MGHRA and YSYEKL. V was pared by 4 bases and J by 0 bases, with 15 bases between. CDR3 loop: CASSPGRGQMNTEAFF. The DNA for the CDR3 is TGCGCCAGCAGCCCGGGGCGGGGGCAGATGAACACTGAAGCTTTCTTT.

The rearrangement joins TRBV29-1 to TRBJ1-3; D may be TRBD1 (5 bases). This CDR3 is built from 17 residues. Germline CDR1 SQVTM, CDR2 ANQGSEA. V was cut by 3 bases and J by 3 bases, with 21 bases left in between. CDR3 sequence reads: CSVDPGTRGLGGNTIYF. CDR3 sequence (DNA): TGCAGCGTTGACCCCGGGACCCGGGGTTTAGGTGGAAACACCATATATTTT.

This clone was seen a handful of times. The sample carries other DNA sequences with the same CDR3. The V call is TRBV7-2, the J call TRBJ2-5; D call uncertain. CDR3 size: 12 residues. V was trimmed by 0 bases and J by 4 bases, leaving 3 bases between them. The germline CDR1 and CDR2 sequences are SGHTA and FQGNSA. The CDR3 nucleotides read TGTGCCAGCAGCTTAGCGGGAGAGACCCAGTACTTC. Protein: CASSLAGETQYF. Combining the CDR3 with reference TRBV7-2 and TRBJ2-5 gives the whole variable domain GAGVSQSPSNKVTEKGKDVELRCDPISGHTALYWYRQSLGQGLEFLIYFQGNSAPDKSGLPSDRFSAERTGGSVSTLTIQRTQQEDSAVYLCASSLAGETQYFGPGTRLLVL.

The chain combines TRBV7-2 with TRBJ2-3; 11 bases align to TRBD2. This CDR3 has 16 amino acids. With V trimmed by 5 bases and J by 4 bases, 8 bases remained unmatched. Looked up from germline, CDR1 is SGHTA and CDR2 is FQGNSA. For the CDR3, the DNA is TGTGCCAGCAGCCTTCTAGCGGGGGGTAGCTCAGATACGCAGTATTTT. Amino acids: CASSLLAGGSSDTQYF.

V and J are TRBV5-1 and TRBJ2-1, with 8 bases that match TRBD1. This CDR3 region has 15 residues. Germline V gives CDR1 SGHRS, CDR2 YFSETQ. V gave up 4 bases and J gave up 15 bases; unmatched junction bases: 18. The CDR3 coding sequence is TGCGCCAGCAGCCCGGATGGGTGGGACAGGACCCCCCCGTTCTTC. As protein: CASSPDGWDRTPPFF.

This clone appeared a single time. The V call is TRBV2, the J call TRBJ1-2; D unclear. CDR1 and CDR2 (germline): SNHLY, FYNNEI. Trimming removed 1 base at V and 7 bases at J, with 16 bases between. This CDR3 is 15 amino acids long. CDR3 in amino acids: CASSEGPNVRGGYTF. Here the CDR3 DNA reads TGTGCCAGCAGTGAAGGTCCTAACGTGCGGGGTGGCTACACCTTC.

This CDR3 is CAWSVGRGESYEQYF. In DNA, the CDR3 is TGTGCCTGGAGTGTGGGGCGGGGGGAATCCTACGAGCAGTACTTC. V usage is TRBV30 and J usage is TRBJ2-7; the match to TRBD2 covers 8 bases. Losses at the gene ends were 0 bases for V and 1 base for J; bases not matched to a gene: 5. This CDR3 is built from 15 residues. Looked up from germline, CDR1 is GTSNPN and CDR2 is SVGIG (reference sequence).

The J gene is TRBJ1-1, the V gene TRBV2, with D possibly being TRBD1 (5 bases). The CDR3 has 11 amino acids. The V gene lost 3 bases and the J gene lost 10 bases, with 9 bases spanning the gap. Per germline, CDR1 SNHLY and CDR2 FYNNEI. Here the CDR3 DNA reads TGTGCCAGCAGTGACAGGGAACGAGCTTTCTTT. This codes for CASSDRERAFF.

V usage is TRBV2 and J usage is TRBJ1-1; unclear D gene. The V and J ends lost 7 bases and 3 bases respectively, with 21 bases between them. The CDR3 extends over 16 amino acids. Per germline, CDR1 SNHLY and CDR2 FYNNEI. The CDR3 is CASTKRAGSGDTEAFF. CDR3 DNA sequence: TGTGCCAGCACAAAAAGGGCGGGGAGTGGGGACACTGAAGCTTTCTTT.

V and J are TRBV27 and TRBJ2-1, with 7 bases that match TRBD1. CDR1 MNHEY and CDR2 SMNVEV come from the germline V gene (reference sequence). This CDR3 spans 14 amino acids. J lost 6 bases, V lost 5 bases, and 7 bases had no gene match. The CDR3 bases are TGTGCCAGCAGTCCTTGGGCAGGGGGCAATGAGCAGTTCTTC. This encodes CASSPWAGGNEQFF.

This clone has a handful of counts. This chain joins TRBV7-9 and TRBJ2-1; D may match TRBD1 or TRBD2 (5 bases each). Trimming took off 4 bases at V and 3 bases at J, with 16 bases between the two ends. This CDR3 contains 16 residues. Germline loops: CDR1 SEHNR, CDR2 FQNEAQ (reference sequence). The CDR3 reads CASSWGRGLGYNEQFF. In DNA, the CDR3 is TGTGCCAGCAGCTGGGGGAGAGGTTTGGGCTACAATGAGCAGTTCTTC.

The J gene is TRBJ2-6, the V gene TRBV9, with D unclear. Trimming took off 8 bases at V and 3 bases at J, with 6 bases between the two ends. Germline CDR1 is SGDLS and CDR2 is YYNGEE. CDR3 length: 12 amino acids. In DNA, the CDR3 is TGTGCCAGTTCCCTTGGGGCCAACGTCCTGACTTTC. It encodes CASSLGANVLTF.

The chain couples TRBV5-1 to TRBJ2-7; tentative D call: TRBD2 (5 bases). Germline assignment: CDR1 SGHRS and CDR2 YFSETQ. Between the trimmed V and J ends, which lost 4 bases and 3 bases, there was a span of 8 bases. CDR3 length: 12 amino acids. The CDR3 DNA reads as TGCGCCAGCAGCCAAGGGAGCTACGAGCAGTACTTC. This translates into CASSQGSYEQYF.

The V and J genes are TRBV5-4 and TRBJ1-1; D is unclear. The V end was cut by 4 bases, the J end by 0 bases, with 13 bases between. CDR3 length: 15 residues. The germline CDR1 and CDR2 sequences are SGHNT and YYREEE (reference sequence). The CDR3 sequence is CASSDISRLNTEAFF. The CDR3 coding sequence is TGTGCCAGCAGCGATATTTCCCGATTGAACACTGAAGCTTTCTTT.

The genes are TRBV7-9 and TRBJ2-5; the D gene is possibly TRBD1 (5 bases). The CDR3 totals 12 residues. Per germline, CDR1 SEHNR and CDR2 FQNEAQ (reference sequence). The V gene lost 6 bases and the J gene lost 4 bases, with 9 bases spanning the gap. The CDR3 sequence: CASRGLGETQYF. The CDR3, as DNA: TGTGCCAGCAGGGGGCTGGGAGAGACCCAGTACTTC.

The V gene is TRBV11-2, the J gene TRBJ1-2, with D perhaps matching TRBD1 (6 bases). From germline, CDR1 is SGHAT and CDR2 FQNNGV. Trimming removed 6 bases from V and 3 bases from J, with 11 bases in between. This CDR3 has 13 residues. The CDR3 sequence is CASSTRQDYGYTF. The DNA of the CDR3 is TGTGCCAGCAGTACTCGACAGGACTATGGCTACACCTTC.

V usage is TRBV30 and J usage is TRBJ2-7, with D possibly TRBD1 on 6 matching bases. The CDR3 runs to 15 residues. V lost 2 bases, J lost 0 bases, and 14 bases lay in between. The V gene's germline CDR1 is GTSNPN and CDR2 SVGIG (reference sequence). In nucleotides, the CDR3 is TGTGCCTGGAGTATGCGCCTGGACAGCTCCTACGAGCAGTACTTC. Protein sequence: CAWSMRLDSSYEQYF.